Below are 2 T cell receptor beta chains sequenced from a single sample in a study of naive and memory T cell subsets. RNA was extracted from around 2.5 ml of whole blood of healthy adults. Blood and skin TCR RNA was reverse transcribed with alpha and beta constant primers. Using its own MiXCR run on the 5' RACE reads, TCRdb lists one record per CDR3 protein. This sample carries over 25,000 distinct CDR3 sequences, under 30% of them seen once, and the ten largest clones take around 1.9%. These receptors all stem from a female donor in good health.

The V and J genes are TRBV5-6 and TRBJ2-5, with no clear D. CDR3 length: 12 amino acids. The V gene lost 2 bases and the J gene lost 6 bases, with 8 bases spanning the gap. CDR1 and CDR2 (germline): SGHDT, YYEEEE. The CDR3 is CASSFTGQTQYF. In DNA, the CDR3 is TGTGCCAGCAGCTTCACCGGGCAGACCCAGTACTTC. Together with reference TRBV5-6 and TRBJ2-5, the CDR3 gives the full variable domain: DAGVTQSPTHLIKTRGQQVTLRCSPKSGHDTVSWYQQALGQGPQFIFQYYEEEERQRGNFPDRFSGHQFPNYSSELNVNALLLGDSALYLCASSFTGQTQYFGPGTRLLVL.

Ten or more counts support this clonotype. The chain has TRBV29-1 and TRBJ2-7; TRBD2 matches at 11 bases. Germline trimming cut 6 bases from V and 2 bases from J; bases unmatched to any gene: 6. The CDR3 spans 14 residues. Germline V gene sequence: CDR1 SQVTM, CDR2 ANQGSEA. DNA for the CDR3: TGCAGCGTCCGACCGGGACTAGCGGCCTACGAGCAGTACTTC. Encoded protein: CSVRPGLAAYEQYF.